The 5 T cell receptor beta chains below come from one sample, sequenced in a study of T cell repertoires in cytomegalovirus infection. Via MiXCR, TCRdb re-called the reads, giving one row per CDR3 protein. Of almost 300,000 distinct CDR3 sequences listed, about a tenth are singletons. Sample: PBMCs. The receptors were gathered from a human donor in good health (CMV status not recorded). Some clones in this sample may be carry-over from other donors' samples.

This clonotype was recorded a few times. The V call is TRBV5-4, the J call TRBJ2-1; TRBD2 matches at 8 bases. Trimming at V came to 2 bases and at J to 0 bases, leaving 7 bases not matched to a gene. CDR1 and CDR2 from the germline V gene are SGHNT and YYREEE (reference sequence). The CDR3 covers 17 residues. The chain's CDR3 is CASSLGLARGSYNEQFF. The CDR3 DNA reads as TGTGCCAGCAGCTTAGGACTAGCTCGGGGCTCCTACAATGAGCAGTTCTTC.

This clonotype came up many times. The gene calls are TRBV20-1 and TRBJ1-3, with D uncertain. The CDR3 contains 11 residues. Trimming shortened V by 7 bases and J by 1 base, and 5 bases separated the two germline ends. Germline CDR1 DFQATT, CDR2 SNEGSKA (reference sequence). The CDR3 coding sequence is TGCAGTGTCCCATCTGGAAACACCATATATTTT. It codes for CSVPSGNTIYF.

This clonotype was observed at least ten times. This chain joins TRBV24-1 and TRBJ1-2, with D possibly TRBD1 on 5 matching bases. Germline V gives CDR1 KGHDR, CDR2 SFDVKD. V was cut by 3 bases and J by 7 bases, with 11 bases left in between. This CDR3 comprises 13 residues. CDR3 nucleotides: TGTGCCACCAGTGATCGCGGGACCGCTGGCTACACCTTC. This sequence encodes CATSDRGTAGYTF.

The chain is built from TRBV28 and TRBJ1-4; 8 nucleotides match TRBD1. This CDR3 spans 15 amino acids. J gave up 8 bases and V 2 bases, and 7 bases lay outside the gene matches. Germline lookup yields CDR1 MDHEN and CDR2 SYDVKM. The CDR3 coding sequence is TGTGCCAGCAGTTTAGACAGGGGCCTACACGAAAAACTGTTTTTT. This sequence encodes CASSLDRGLHEKLFF.

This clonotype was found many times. CDR3 bases: TGTGCCAGCAGCAAGGGACAGAGCAATCAGCCCCAGCATTTT. Protein: CASSKGQSNQPQHF. The chain links TRBV6-5 to TRBJ1-5; 7 positions match TRBD1. The CDR3 length is 14 residues. The germline V gene encodes CDR1 MNHEY and CDR2 SVGAGI. The ends lost 6 bases at V and 1 base at J; junction bases unmatched: 3.